A selection of T cell receptor beta chains follows, all from one sample in a study of cytomegalovirus exposure and HLA in healthy donors. Assay used: immunoSEQ multiplex PCR; TCRdb lists only in-frame clones, some missing. The sample holds 100,000 to 150,000 clones, about 88% seen once. Sequencing input: PBMCs. The receptor source for this set is a man aged 30 to 39 in good health and CMV-seronegative. CDR3s include the opening cysteine and the closing phenylalanine or tryptophan. The D gene is left open where the match is weak. Only some rows state a clone size, as once, few, many or a class for expanded clones.

TRBJ2-7 | . | 16 | TRBV6-5 | . | TGTGCCAGCAGTTTCAGCTTACGGGATTTCTCCTACGAGCAGTACTTC | CASSFSLRDFSYEQYF
TRBJ1-3 | . | 15 | TRBV27 | TRBD1 | TGTGCCAGCAGTGGACAGGGTCGCTCTGGAAACACCATATATTTT | CASSGQGRSGNTIYF
TRBJ1-3 | . | 14 | TRBV14 | . | TGTGCCAGCAGCCAAGGACAGGTGAAAACCACCATATATTTT | CASSQGQVKTTIYF
TRBJ2-3 | few | 14 | TRBV19 | TRBD2 | TGTGCCAGTAGTGGACTAGCGGGAGCAGATACGCAGTATTTT | CASSGLAGADTQYF
TRBJ1-4 | . | 15 | TRBV5-1 | TRBD1 | TGCGCCAGCAGCGACCGGGACAGGGGAAATGAAAAACTGTTTTTT | CASSDRDRGNEKLFF
TRBJ2-7 | . | 15 | TRBV4-3 | . | TGCGCCAGCAGCCAAGATGGGACAACCGGTGGCGAGCAGTACTTC | CASSQDGTTGGEQYF
TRBJ1-5 | . | 14 | TRBV6-5 | . | TGTGCCAGCAGTTACTCTGCGGGGGCCCAGCCCCAGCATTTT | CASSYSAGAQPQHF
TRBJ1-3 | . | 14 | TRBV30 | . | TGTGCCTGGCGGCCCGGGGGGATAGGAAACACCATATATTTT | CAWRPGGIGNTIYF
TRBJ2-5 | . | 12 | TRBV2 | . | TGTGCCAGCAGTCTGGGCGTGGAGACCCAGTACTTC | CASSLGVETQYF
TRBJ1-2 | . | 15 | TRBV5-1 | . | TGCGCCAGCAGCTTGCAAACCAAACCAGACTATGGCTACACCTTC | CASSLQTKPDYGYTF
TRBJ2-1 | once | 18 | TRBV11-2 | . | TGTGCCAGCAGCTCCCACCGGGGTAGTTCGACGTCCTACAATGAGCAGTTCTTC | CASSSHRGSSTSYNEQFF
TRBJ2-3 | . | 17 | TRBV9 | TRBD1 | TGTGCCAGCAGCGTTGGAACAGGGGCTGGCTCACACGTGGCGCAGTATTTT | CASSVGTGAGSHVAQYF
TRBJ2-3 | once | 14 | TRBV7-3 | . | TGTGCCAGCAGCTCAGGTTACAGCACAGATACGCAGTATTTT | CASSSGYSTDTQYF
TRBJ1-2 | . | 14 | TRBV18 | TRBD1 | TGTGCCAGCTCACTTCGGGGACAGCAAATCAGCTACACCTTC | CASSLRGQQISYTF
TRBJ1-4 | . | 13 | TRBV6-1 | . | TGTGCCAGCCTTAGACAGCTTAATGAAAAACTGTTTTTT | CASLRQLNEKLFF
TRBJ2-1 | . | 15 | TRBV25-1 | . | TGTGCCAGCAGTGTACCCAGGAGGCGGGCAGATGAGCAGTTCTTC | CASSVPRRRADEQFF
TRBJ1-1 | . | 14 | TRBV2 | . | TGTGCCAGCAGTGACCTGGCGGAGAACACTGAAGCTTTCTTT | CASSDLAENTEAFF
TRBJ2-2 | . | 16 | TRBV19 | TRBD1 | TGTGCCAGTAGTATCCAACAGGGGTCGAGCACCGGGGAGCTGTTTTTT | CASSIQQGSSTGELFF
TRBJ2-1 | . | 19 | TRBV2 | TRBD2 | TGTGCCAGCAGTGGGGTGCGGCTAGCGGGAGTTGATGGGTACAATGAGCAGTTCTTC | CASSGVRLAGVDGYNEQFF
TRBJ2-3 | . | 15 | TRBV5-6 | . | TGTGCCAGCAGCCGACTCGGTTCTAGCACAGATACGCAGTATTTT | CASSRLGSSTDTQYF
TRBJ2-1 | . | 19 | TRBV9 | TRBD2 | TGTGCCAGCAGCGTATTCGGGACTAGCGGGAAGAGCTCCTACAATGAGCAGTTCTTC | CASSVFGTSGKSSYNEQFF
TRBJ2-1 | once | 17 | TRBV4-1 | . | TGCGCCAGCAGCCAAGTTTCAGCGTCCCTCTCCTACAATGAGCAGTTCTTC | CASSQVSASLSYNEQFF
TRBJ2-7 | . | 14 | TRBV5-5 | TRBD1 | TGTGCCAGCAGCTTGGGGGACAGGGCCCACGAGCAGTACTTC | CASSLGDRAHEQYF
TRBJ1-1 | . | 17 | TRBV23-1 | . | TGCGCCAGCAGTCCTCCTGACAGATACTTAGGGAACACTGAAGCTTTCTTT | CASSPPDRYLGNTEAFF
TRBJ2-7 | . | 14 | TRBV5-1 | TRBD1 | TGCGCCAGTGGCAGACAGGGTGAAGACTACGAGCAGTACTTC | CASGRQGEDYEQYF
TRBJ2-7 | . | 14 | TRBV27 | . | TGTGCCAGCAGTTTATCTTCAGGGTTTTACGAGCAGTACTTC | CASSLSSGFYEQYF
TRBJ2-7 | . | 16 | TRBV30 | TRBD1 | TGTGCCTGGAGTGGCCCGCCGACAGGGGGTTCCTACGAGCAGTACTTC | CAWSGPPTGGSYEQYF
TRBJ2-1 | . | 16 | TRBV4-1 | TRBD2 | TGCGCCAGCAGCCAAGATCGACTAGCGGTATACAATGAGCAGTTCTTC | CASSQDRLAVYNEQFF
TRBJ1-5 | . | 16 | TRBV5-1 | TRBD1 | TGCGCCAGCAGGCCGGGACCGGGACAGGGGGATCAGCCCCAGCATTTT | CASRPGPGQGDQPQHF
TRBJ1-4 | . | 15 | TRBV7-9 | TRBD1 | TGTGCCAGCAGCGACACCGGGACAGGGAGGGAAAAACTGTTTTTT | CASSDTGTGREKLFF
TRBJ1-4 | . | 15 | TRBV5-1 | TRBD1 | TGCGCCAGCAGCTGGACAGGAGCAACTAATGAAAAACTGTTTTTT | CASSWTGATNEKLFF
TRBJ1-4 | . | 13 | TRBV6-1 | . | TGTGCCAGCAGTGACTCGGACGGGGATAAACTGTTTTTT | CASSDSDGDKLFF
TRBJ2-3 | . | 16 | TRBV5-6 | TRBD2 | TGTGCCAGCAGCTACTCCGGGACTAGTAGGGCAGATACGCAGTATTTT | CASSYSGTSRADTQYF
TRBJ2-1 | . | 18 | TRBV5-1 | TRBD2 | TGCGCCAGCAGCTTGGCCCGAACTAGCGGGGAGCTGTGGGATGAGCAGTTCTTC | CASSLARTSGELWDEQFF
TRBJ2-7 | . | 10 | TRBV20-1 | . | TGCAGTGCTGTCTATGACGAGCAGTACTTC | CSAVYDEQYF
TRBJ2-3 | . | 13 | TRBV7-2 | . | TGTGCCAGCAGGCCTACTAGTTCGGATACGCAGTATTTT | CASRPTSSDTQYF
TRBJ2-5 | . | 14 | TRBV30 | TRBD2 | TGTGCCTGGAGTGTCGGACTAGCGGAAGAGACCCAGTACTTC | CAWSVGLAEETQYF
TRBJ2-5 | . | 17 | TRBV30 | TRBD2 | TGTGCCTGGAGTGGGACGGGGGGGAAACTGATCCAAGAGACCCAGTACTTC | CAWSGTGGKLIQETQYF
TRBJ2-7 | . | 14 | TRBV7-9 | TRBD2 | TGTGCCAGCAGCTTATCTAGCGGGTTCTACGAGCAGTACTTC | CASSLSSGFYEQYF
TRBJ2-5 | . | 12 | TRBV2 | . | TGTGCCAGCAGGGAGGGGAGGGAGACCCAGTACTTC | CASREGRETQYF
TRBJ2-1 | . | 19 | TRBV19 | TRBD2 | TGTGCCAGTAGTATGAGGGGACTAGCGGGAGATAATAGGAACAATGAGCAGTTCTTC | CASSMRGLAGDNRNNEQFF
TRBJ2-3 | . | 18 | TRBV7-9 | TRBD2 | TGTGCCAGCAGCTTAGCGCGGAGCGGGAGGGCTTGGGCAGATACGCAGTATTTT | CASSLARSGRAWADTQYF
TRBJ2-7 | . | 16 | TRBV4-3 | TRBD1 | TGCGCCAGCAGCCAAGTCGCCGGGACAGGGGGCTCCGAGCAGTACTTC | CASSQVAGTGGSEQYF
TRBJ2-7 | . | 15 | TRBV7-2 | . | TGTGCCAGCAGCTTGGGAGGATGGGGCTCCTACGAGCAGTACTTC | CASSLGGWGSYEQYF
TRBJ1-6 | . | 13 | TRBV6-6 | . | TGTGCCAGCCGAGGCTCCTATAATTCACCCCTCCACTTT | CASRGSYNSPLHF
TRBJ2-7 | . | 15 | TRBV9 | . | TGTGCCAGCAGTCCCGCCCCAGGGAACCCCTACGAGCAGTACTTC | CASSPAPGNPYEQYF
TRBJ2-6 | . | 17 | TRBV27 | . | TGTGCCAGCAGTTGGCGGGACCCCGTCTCTGGGGCCAACGTCCTGACTTTC | CASSWRDPVSGANVLTF
TRBJ2-7 | . | 15 | TRBV4-1 | TRBD1 | TGCGCCAGCAGCCAAGAAGGGACAGGGTATAACGAGCAGTACTTC | CASSQEGTGYNEQYF
TRBJ1-1 | . | 14 | TRBV10-3 | . | TGTGCCATCAGTGTGGCCAGGGTGGACGCTGAAGCTTTCTTT | CAISVARVDAEAFF
TRBJ1-2 | . | 14 | TRBV10-1 | . | TGCGCCAGCAGTGAGTCCGGCAGGGATTATGGCTACACCTTC | CASSESGRDYGYTF
TRBJ1-3 | . | 16 | TRBV30 | . | TGTGCCTGGAGTGCGGGACACGCGTACTCTGGAAACACCATATATTTT | CAWSAGHAYSGNTIYF
TRBJ1-5 | . | 13 | TRBV5-6 | . | TGTGCCAGCAGCTTGGGCAGGAATCAGCCCCAGCATTTT | CASSLGRNQPQHF
TRBJ1-2 | . | 11 | TRBV19 | . | TGTGCCAGTAGTATCGCGGGTGGCTACACCTTC | CASSIAGGYTF
TRBJ2-5 | . | 14 | TRBV18 | . | TGTGCCAGCTCACCACCACAGGACCAAGAGACCCAGTACTTC | CASSPPQDQETQYF